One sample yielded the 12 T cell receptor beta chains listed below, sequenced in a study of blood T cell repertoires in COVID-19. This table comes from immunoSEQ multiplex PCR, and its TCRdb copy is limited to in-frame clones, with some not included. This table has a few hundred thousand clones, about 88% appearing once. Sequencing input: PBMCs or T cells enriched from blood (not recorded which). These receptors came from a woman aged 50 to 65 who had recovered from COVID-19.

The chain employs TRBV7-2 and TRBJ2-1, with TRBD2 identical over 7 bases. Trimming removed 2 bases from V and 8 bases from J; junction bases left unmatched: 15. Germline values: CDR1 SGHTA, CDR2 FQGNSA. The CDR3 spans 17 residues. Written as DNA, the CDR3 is TGTGCCAGCAGCTTACTCGGGCTAGCGGTTGTTTTCGATGAGCAGTTCTTC. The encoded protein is CASSLLGLAVVFDEQFF. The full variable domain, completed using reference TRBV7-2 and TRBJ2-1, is GAGVSQSPSNKVTEKGKDVELRCDPISGHTALYWYRQSLGQGLEFLIYFQGNSAPDKSGLPSDRFSAERTGGSVSTLTIQRTQQEDSAVYLCASSLLGLAVVFDEQFFGPGTRLTVL.

The CDR3 DNA reads TGCGCCAGCAGCTTGGGGGTGGCACAGGGGGCGCGGAAGACTGAAGCTTTCTTT. This codes for CASSLGVAQGARKTEAFF. The chain couples TRBV5-1 to TRBJ1-1; 9 bases are a match to TRBD1. The trim removed 0 bases at V and 5 bases at J, leaving 14 bases unmatched. Germline V CDR1 and CDR2: SGHRS, YFSETQ. This CDR3 contains 18 residues.

CDR3 DNA: TGTGCCAGCAGCTTAGGTGGCGGGCCCAATCAGCCCCAGCATTTT. This codes for CASSLGGGPNQPQHF. The chain joins TRBV7-2 to TRBJ1-5; D ambiguous. The CDR3 is 15 residues long. V lost 1 base, J lost 3 bases, and 10 bases lay in between. Germline V gene lookup returns CDR1 SGHTA and CDR2 FQGNSA.

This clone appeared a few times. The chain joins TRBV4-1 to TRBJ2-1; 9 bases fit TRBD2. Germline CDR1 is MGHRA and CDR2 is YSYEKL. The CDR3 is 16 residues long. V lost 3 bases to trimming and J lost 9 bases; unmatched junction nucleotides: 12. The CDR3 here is CASSQPLAGFSREQFF. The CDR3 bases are TGCGCCAGCAGCCAGCCGCTAGCGGGATTCTCCCGTGAGCAGTTCTTC.

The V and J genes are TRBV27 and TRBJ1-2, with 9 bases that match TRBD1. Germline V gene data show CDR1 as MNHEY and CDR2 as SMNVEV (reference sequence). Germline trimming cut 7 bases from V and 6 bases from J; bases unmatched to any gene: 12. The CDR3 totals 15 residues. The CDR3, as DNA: TGTGCCAGCACCAACGCCGGGACAGGGTATAATGGCTACACCTTC. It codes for CASTNAGTGYNGYTF.

The CDR3 DNA follows: TGTGCCAGCAGTCCGGGTTGGGGCCAGGACACAGATACGCAGTATTTT. Translated, it gives CASSPGWGQDTDTQYF. The chain couples TRBV27 to TRBJ2-3; D might be TRBD1 (5 bases). This CDR3 has 16 amino acids. The V and J ends lost 5 bases and 2 bases respectively, with 17 bases between them. Germline lookup yields CDR1 MNHEY and CDR2 SMNVEV (reference sequence).

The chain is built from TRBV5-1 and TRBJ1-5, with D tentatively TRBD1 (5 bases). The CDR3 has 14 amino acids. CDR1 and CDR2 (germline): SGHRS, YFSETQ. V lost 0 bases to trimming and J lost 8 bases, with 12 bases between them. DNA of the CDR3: TGCGCCAGCAGCTTGGGGGGCGGATGGGAGCCCCAGCATTTT. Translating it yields CASSLGGGWEPQHF.

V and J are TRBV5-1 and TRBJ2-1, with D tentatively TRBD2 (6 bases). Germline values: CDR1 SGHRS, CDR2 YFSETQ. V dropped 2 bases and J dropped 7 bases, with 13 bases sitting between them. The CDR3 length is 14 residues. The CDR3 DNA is TGCGCCAGCAGCTTCGGGGGAGAGTTTAATGAGCAGTTCTTC. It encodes CASSFGGEFNEQFF.

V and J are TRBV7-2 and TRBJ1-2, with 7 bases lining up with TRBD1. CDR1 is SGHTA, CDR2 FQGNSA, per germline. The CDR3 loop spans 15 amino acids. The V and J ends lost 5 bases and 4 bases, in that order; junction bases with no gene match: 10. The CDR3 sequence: CASSPKGAVLYGYTF. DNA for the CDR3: TGTGCCAGCAGCCCGAAGGGGGCGGTTCTCTATGGCTACACCTTC.

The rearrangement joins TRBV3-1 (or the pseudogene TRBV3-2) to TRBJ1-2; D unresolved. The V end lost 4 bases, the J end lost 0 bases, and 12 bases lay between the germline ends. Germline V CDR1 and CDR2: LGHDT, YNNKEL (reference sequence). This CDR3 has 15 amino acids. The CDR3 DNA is TGTGCCAGCAGCCCCCCCGCAGGAACTAACTATGGCTACACCTTC. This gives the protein CASSPPAGTNYGYTF.

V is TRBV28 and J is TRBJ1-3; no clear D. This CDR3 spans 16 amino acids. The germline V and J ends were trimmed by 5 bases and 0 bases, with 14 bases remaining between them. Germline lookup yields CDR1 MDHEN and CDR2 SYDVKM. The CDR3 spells CASSTLAGSSGNTIYF. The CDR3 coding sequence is TGTGCCAGCAGTACCCTGGCGGGAAGCTCTGGAAACACCATATATTTT.

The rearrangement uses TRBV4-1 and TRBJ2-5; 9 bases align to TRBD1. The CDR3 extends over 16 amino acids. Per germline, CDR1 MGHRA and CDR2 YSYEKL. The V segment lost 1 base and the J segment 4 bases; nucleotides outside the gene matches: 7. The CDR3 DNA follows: TGCGCCAGCAGCCAAGCCTCCTACAGGGGGCGAGAGACCCAGTACTTC. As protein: CASSQASYRGRETQYF.